This entry is about one T cell receptor beta chain. This clonotype was seen ten or more times. It lacks a known antigen. Per-nucleotide qualities are absent, and no much larger clonotype sits a single base away. Trimming accounts for 6 bases at V and 0 bases at J, while the number of junction bases matched to no gene is 9. CDR1 and CDR2, looked up from the germline V gene (reference sequence), are SGHKS and YYEKEE. Measured from the cysteine to the phenylalanine, the CDR3 is 16 residues long. Here the CDR3 DNA is all that survives: 48 bases in frame from base 1. The meaning of the sample's treatment or condition label: live attenuated yellow fever vaccine strain. At each blood-draw timepoint, two biological replicates of bulk PBMCs were obtained. A standard Ficoll-Paque protocol was used to isolate PBMCs from peripheral blood. RNA was extracted with TriZol from bulk PBMCs, CD4 and CD8 fractions, and dextramer-positive and dextramer-negative fractions.

This sample is part of a study of T cells after yellow fever vaccination (dated by TCRdb to the late 2010s). About the full investigation: The SMART-Seq v4 Ultra Low Input RNA kit was used to prepare libraries from fractions with low cell numbers. Bulk TCR alpha and beta repertoires were sequenced longitudinally to track T-cell clones before and after primary and booster YFV17D yellow fever vaccination. Two healthy male donors, one aged 18 to 30 and one aged 30 to 39 years, were included in the cohort. Bulk PBMC replicates and cell subsets were isolated from blood drawn at multiple timepoints before and after both primary and secondary immunization. What the study reported, not specific to this receptor: The secondary T-cell response was found to be weaker but faster than the primary response, with a peak reached on day 5 rather than on day 15. FACS-sorted repertoires could contain abundant contaminating clonotypes from the bulk population, so computational filtering was required. Because only a couple of donors were included in the study, the extent to which the findings can be generalized is limited. A small share of clonotypes was detected in both CD4 and CD8 compartments, with the overlap likely arising from convergent recombination. After the booster, most of the clones that had expanded following primary vaccination were detected again (roughly 96% of CD4 and around 90% of CD8), which suggests that memory was broadly maintained.

Synthesis of TCR cDNA relied on 5'RACE template switching, a step that introduced a universal primer site along with unique molecular identifiers. Priming for cDNA synthesis came from both the TCR alpha and TCR beta constant segments. Library amplification involved two PCR steps, and the second step added sample barcodes and sequencing adapters. Sequencing of the libraries was done on either Illumina HiSeq 2500 (2x100 bp) or NovaSeq (2x150 bp). In the paper's pipeline: Reads were demultiplexed and collapsed into UMI consensus sequences with MIGEC, and V(D)J alignment was performed with MiXCR. Vaccine-responding clonotypes were identified with edgeR using replicate PBMC samples, with FDR below 0.01 and a log2 fold change above 5 up to day 15 being required. CD4 or CD8 identity was assigned to each bulk clonotype according to whether the clonotype was present at higher abundance in the sequenced CD4 repertoire or the sequenced CD8 repertoire. The public sequencing data were trimmed at Q25 with fastp and processed into clonotypes with MiXCR by TCRdb, which kept only in-frame beta chains. Every entry covers one CDR3 protein and lists the most common genes and DNA from its rows. The V and J calls and clone size come from TCRdb's table, not from the authors' own analysis. This sample gives about 400,000 distinct CDR3 sequences in total; over 5% of them show up just once. The top ten hold about 15% of the sample.

Recombination linked TRBV5-5 to TRBJ1-5, and 7 junction bases match TRBD1. This clonotype originated in a man aged 30 to 45 who received the YFV17D yellow fever vaccine. Material: PBMCs, obtained 5 days after the yellow fever booster vaccination. The CDR3 reads as follows: CASNHGQAGSNQPQHF. The nucleotide sequence reads TGTGCCAGCAACCACGGACAGGCGGGTAGCAATCAGCCCCAGCATTTT.